The sequence of this T cell receptor (beta chain) was determined in a study of T-cell reconstitution after alpha-beta-depleted transplantation in children. Study-wide results and limits: T-cell numbers and diversity, one year after transplant, stemmed largely from T cells that were newly produced.

Preparation of the TCRbeta library involved a method that used unique molecular identifiers. Via MiXCR, TCRdb re-called the PCR reads, giving one row per CDR3 protein. The data contain a few hundred thousand distinct CDR3 sequences, 13% of them singletons. This clonotype was seen a handful of times. Its antigen is not identified. Germline-derived CDR1 and CDR2 are KGHDR and SFDVKD. V shed 9 bases and J shed 4 bases, with 11 bases lying between them. The CDR3 contains 13 residues. Material: PBMCs, mostly from graft donor cells, obtained 360 days after TCRalphabeta/CD19-depleted stem cell transplant. The receptor was derived from a male patient younger than 18 who had a stem cell transplant for acute myeloid leukemia, so the T cells may come from the graft donor. The chain recombines TRBV24-1 with TRBJ2-2; tentatively, D is TRBD2 (5 bases). The CDR3 sequence: CATAPGFTGELFF. CDR3 DNA sequence: TGTGCCACCGCCCCGGGATTCACCGGGGAGCTGTTTTTT.